The rows below give T cell receptor beta chains drawn from one sample of a study of T cells in Graves' hyperthyroidism and ophthalmopathy. TCRdb reprocessed the multiplex PCR reads via MiXCR and lists one record per CDR3 protein. This table holds approximately 710,000 distinct CDR3 sequences, 15% to 20% found once. Material for sequencing was blood. All receptors come from a man aged 45-65 years with Graves' hyperthyroidism. The CDR3 runs from the conserved cysteine through the conserved F or W. D genes are given only for firm matches. Where a row states a size, it is once, few, many or the class of an expanded clone; other rows omit it.

d_call,clone_size,v_call,j_call,cdr3_nt,cdr3_aa
-,-,TRBV14,TRBJ2-4,TGTGCCAGCAGCCATAGCGACATTCAGTACTTC,CASSHSDIQYF
-,-,TRBV6-1,TRBJ2-7,TGTGCCAGCAACTCGGGTGGGAGCTACGAGCAGTACTTC,CASNSGGSYEQYF
-,few,TRBV30,TRBJ1-5,TGTGCCTGGAGTGAAAGGGGACATCTTCAGCCCCAGCATTTT,CAWSERGHLQPQHF
-,-,TRBV3-1,TRBJ1-1,TGTGCCAGCAGCCACGAGAACACTGAAGATTTCTTT,CASSHENTEDFF
TRBD2,-,TRBV5-4,TRBJ2-1,TGTGCCAGCAGCAAGCGCTTGGGACTAGCTTTCAATGAGCAGTTCTTC,CASSKRLGLAFNEQFF
-,many,TRBV11-2,TRBJ1-2,TGTGCCAGCAGGCCATTGACAGCTTATGGCTACACCTTC,CASRPLTAYGYTF
TRBD2,-,TRBV10-3,TRBJ2-1,TGTGCCATCATCGATCGGCTAGCGGGGAATGAGCAGTTCTTC,CAIIDRLAGNEQFF
-,-,TRBV6-1,TRBJ1-1,TGTGCCAGCAGTCGAATACAGGTAGGAAGCACTGAAGCTTTCTTT,CASSRIQVGSTEAFF
TRBD2,many,TRBV12-3/TRBV12-4,TRBJ2-1,TGTGCCAGCAGTTTAAGGGGGTTAGCGGGATACAATGAGCAGTTCTTC,CASSLRGLAGYNEQFF
TRBD1,many,TRBV29-1,TRBJ2-5,TGCAGCGCCGCCGGGACAGGACACCAAGAGACCCAGTACTTC,CSAAGTGHQETQYF
TRBD1,few,TRBV20-1,TRBJ1-1,TGCAGTGCTCCAACAGGGGGCCCTGAAGCTTTCTTT,CSAPTGGPEAFF
TRBD2,many,TRBV28,TRBJ2-1,TGTGCCACCGGGGGGACTAGCTCTCGGTACTCGAATGAGCAGTTCTTC,CATGGTSSRYSNEQFF
TRBD1,many,TRBV12-3/TRBV12-4,TRBJ2-5,TGTGCCAGCAGCCAAAACAGGGGCCACCAAGAGACCCAGTACTTC,CASSQNRGHQETQYF
-,many,TRBV7-8,TRBJ2-3,TGTGCCAGCAGCTTCTCCAAGATGGCAGATACGCAGTATTTT,CASSFSKMADTQYF
TRBD2,-,TRBV25-1,TRBJ2-7,TGTGCCAGCAGTGATATCGCTAGCGGGAGTTACGAGCAGTACTTC,CASSDIASGSYEQYF
-,-,TRBV19,TRBJ1-2,TGTGCCAGTACCCCATTTGACAGAGACTATAGCTACACCTTC,CASTPFDRDYSYTF
-,-,TRBV20-1,TRBJ2-1,TGCAGTGCTAGCTTATATACCACGGGATTGTCCTACAATGAGCAGTTCTTC,CSASLYTTGLSYNEQFF
TRBD1,once,TRBV28,TRBJ1-5,TGTGCCAGCAGTTACAGGGGACCCCAGCCCCAGCATTTT,CASSYRGPQPQHF
-,few,TRBV7-9,TRBJ1-1,TGTGCCAGCAGGGCGGGGCAGCCGAACACTGAAGCTTTCTTT,CASRAGQPNTEAFF
TRBD1,many,TRBV7-9,TRBJ1-4,TGTGCCAGCAGCGGACAGGGGGCGCATAGCGGAAAACTGTTTTTT,CASSGQGAHSGKLFF
TRBD2,-,TRBV6-5,TRBJ2-5,TGTGCCAGCAGTTACTCGTCCAGCGGGAGGCAGACCCAGTACTTC,CASSYSSSGRQTQYF
-,many,TRBV12-3/TRBV12-4,TRBJ1-4,TGTGCCAGCAGGATAGGGACGAATGAAAAACTGTTTTTT,CASRIGTNEKLFF
TRBD2,many,TRBV11-2,TRBJ2-2,TGTGCCAGCAGCCGCCTAGCGGGAGACGTAACCGGGGAGCTGTTTTTT,CASSRLAGDVTGELFF
TRBD1,-,TRBV20-1,TRBJ2-7,TGCAGTGCTAGATCTCCCCCGCGCGGGACAGGGACCTACGAGCAGTACTTC,CSARSPPRGTGTYEQYF